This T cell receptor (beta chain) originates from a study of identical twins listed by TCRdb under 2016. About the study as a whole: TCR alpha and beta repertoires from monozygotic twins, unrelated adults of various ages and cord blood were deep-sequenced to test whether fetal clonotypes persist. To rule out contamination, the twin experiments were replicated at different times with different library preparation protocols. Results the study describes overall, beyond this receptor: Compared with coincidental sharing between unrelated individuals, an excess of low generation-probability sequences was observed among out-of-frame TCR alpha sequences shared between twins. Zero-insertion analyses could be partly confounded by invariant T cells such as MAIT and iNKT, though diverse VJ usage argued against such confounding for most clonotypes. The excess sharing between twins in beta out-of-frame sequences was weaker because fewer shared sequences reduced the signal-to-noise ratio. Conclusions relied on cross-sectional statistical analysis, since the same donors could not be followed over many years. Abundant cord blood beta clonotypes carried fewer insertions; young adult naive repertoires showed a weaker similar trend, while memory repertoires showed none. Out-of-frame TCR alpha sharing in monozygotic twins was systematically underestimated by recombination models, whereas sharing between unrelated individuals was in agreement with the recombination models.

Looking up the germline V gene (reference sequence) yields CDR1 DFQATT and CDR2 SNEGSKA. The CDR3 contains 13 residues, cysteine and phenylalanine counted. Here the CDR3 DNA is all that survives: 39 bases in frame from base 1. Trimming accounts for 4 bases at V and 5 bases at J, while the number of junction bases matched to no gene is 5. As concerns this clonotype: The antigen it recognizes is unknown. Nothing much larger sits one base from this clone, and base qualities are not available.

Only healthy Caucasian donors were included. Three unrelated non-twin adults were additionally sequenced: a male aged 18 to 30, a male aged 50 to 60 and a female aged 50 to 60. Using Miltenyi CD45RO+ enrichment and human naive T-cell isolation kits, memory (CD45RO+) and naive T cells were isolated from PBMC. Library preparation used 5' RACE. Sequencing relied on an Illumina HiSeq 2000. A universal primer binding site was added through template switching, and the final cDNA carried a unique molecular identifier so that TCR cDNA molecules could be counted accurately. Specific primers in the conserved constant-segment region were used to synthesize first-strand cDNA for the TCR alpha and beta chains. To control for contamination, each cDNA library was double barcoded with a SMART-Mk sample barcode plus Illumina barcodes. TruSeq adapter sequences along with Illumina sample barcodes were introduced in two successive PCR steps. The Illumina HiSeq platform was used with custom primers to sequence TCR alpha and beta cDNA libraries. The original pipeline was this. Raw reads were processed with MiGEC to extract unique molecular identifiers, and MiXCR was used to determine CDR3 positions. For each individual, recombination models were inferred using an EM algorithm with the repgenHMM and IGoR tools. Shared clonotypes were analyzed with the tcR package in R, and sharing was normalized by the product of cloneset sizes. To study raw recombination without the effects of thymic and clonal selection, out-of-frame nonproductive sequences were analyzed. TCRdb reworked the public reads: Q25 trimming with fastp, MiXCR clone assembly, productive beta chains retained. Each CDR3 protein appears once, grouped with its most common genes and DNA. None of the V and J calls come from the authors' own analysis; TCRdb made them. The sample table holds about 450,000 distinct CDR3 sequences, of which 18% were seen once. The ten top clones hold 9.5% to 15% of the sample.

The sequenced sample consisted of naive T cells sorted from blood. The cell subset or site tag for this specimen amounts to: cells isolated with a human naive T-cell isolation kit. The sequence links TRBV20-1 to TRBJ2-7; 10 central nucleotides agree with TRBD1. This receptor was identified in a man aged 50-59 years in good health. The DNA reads TGCAGTGCTACCGGGACAGGGGTCCACGAGCAGTACTTC. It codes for CSATGTGVHEQYF.